Presented here are 2 T cell receptor beta chains from one specimen sequenced in a study of PD-L1 blockade in urothelial cancer. Data came from immunoSEQ multiplex PCR; TCRdb stores just in-frame clones and leaves some out. The sample shows under 95,000 clones, more than 70% of them seen only once. Time point noted: pretreatment peripheral blood. The specimen comprised PBMCs, sampled around atezolizumab (anti-PD-L1) treatment. The receptors were sampled from a man aged 55 to 70 with urothelial cancer.

This chain connects TRBV2 to TRBJ2-1; D gene ambiguous. The CDR3 consists of 13 residues. Germline V gene data show CDR1 as SNHLY and CDR2 as FYNNEI. The V end lost 8 bases, the J end lost 0 bases, and 8 bases lay between the germline ends. DNA for the CDR3: TGTGCCAGCGCCGTTAGCTCCTACAATGAGCAGTTCTTC. This translates into CASAVSSYNEQFF.

J is TRBJ1-2 and V is TRBV2; D is uncertain. V was cut by 6 bases and J by 8 bases, with 19 bases left in between. This CDR3 contains 14 residues. CDR1 and CDR2 from the germline V gene are SNHLY and FYNNEI. CDR3 protein: CASRGPGSAGGYTF. The CDR3 DNA is TGTGCCAGCAGAGGCCCGGGGTCGGCGGGGGGCTACACCTTC.